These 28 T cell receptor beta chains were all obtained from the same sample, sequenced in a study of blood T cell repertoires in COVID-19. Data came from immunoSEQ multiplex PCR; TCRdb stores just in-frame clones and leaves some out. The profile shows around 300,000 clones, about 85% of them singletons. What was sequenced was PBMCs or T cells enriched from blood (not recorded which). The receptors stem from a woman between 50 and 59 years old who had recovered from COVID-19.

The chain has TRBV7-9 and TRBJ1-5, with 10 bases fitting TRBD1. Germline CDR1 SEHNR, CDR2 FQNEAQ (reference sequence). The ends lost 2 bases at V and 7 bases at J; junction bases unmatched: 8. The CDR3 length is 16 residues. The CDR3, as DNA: TGTGCCAGCAGCTTATACGGACAGGGGGAGGGGCAGCCCCAGCATTTT. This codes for CASSLYGQGEGQPQHF.

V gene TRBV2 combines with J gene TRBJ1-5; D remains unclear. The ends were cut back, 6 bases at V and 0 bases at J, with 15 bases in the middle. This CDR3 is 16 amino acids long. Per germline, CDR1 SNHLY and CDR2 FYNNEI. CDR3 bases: TGTGCCAGCAGGGGAGAGTGGCAGGCTAGCAATCAGCCCCAGCATTTT. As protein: CASRGEWQASNQPQHF.

The CDR3 protein is CASSLEGGDSPLHF. The CDR3, as DNA: TGTGCCAGCAGCTTAGAGGGGGGGGATTCACCCCTCCACTTT. The chain employs TRBV7-6 and TRBJ1-6; a possible D gene is TRBD1 (6 bases). Germline V gene lookup returns CDR1 SGHVS and CDR2 FNYEAQ. This CDR3 has 14 amino acids. V lost 1 base to trimming and J lost 8 bases, with 9 bases between them.

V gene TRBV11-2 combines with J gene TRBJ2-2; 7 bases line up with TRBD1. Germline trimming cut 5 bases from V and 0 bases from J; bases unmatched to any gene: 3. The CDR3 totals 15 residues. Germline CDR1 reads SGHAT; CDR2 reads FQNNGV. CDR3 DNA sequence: TGTGCCAGCAGCCTCAGGGGGACGAACACCGGGGAGCTGTTTTTT. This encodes CASSLRGTNTGELFF. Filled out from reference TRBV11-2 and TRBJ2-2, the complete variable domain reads EAGVAQSPRYKIIEKRQSVAFWCNPISGHATLYWYQQILGQGPKLLIQFQNNGVVDDSQLPKDRFSAERLKGVDSTLKIQPAKLEDSAVYLCASSLRGTNTGELFFGEGSRLTVL.

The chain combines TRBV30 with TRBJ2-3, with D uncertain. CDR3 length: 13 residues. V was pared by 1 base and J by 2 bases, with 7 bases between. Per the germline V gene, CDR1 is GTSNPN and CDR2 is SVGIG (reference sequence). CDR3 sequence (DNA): TGTGCCTGGAGTGCCGACACCACAGATACGCAGTATTTT. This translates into CAWSADTTDTQYF.

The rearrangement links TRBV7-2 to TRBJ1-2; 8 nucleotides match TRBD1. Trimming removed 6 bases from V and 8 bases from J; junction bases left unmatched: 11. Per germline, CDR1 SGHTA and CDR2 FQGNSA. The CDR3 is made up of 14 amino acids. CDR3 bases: TGTGCCAGCAGACGCGGACAGGGTATCGAGGGCTACACCTTC. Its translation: CASRRGQGIEGYTF. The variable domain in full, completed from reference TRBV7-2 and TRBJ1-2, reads GAGVSQSPSNKVTEKGKDVELRCDPISGHTALYWYRQSLGQGLEFLIYFQGNSAPDKSGLPSDRFSAERTGGSVSTLTIQRTQQEDSAVYLCASRRGQGIEGYTFGSGTRLTVV.

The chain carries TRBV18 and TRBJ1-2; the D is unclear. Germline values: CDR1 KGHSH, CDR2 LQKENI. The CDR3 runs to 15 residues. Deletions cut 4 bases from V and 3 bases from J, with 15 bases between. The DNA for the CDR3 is TGTGCCAGCTCACGACGGGAGGACCCCTACTATGGCTACACCTTC. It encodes CASSRREDPYYGYTF.

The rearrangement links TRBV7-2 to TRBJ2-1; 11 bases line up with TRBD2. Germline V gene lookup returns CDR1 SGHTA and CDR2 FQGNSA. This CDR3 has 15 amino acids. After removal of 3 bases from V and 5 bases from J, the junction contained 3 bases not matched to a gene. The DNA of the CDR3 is TGTGCCAGCAGCTTTACTAGCGGGGGACACAATGAGCAGTTCTTC. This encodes CASSFTSGGHNEQFF.

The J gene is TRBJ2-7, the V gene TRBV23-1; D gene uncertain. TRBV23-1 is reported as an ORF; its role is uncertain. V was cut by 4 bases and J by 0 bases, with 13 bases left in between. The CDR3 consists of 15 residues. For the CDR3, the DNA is TGCGCCAGCAGTCTCAAGCCACTAAGCTCCTACGAGCAGTACTTC. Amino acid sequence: CASSLKPLSSYEQYF.

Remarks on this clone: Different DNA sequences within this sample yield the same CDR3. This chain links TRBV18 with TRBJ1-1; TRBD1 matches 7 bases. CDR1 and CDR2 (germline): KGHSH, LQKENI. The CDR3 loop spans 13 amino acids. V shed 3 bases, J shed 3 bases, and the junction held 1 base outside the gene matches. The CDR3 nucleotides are TGTGCCAGCTCACCTACAGGGGACACTGAAGCTTTCTTT. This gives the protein CASSPTGDTEAFF.

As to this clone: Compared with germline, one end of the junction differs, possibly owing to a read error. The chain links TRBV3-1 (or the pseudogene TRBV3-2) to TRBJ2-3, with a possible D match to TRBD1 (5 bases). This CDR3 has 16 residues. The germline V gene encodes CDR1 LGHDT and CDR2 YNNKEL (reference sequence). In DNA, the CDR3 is TGCGCCAGCAGCCAAGTCGTTATAGGGGGCACAGATACGCAGTATTTT. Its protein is CASSQVVIGGTDTQYF.

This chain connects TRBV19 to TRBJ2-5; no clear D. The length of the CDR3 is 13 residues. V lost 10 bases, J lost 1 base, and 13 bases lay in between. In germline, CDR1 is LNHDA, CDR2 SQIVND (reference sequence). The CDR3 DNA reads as TGTGCCACCTCAAGCTTCGTCCAAGAGACCCAGTACTTC. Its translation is CATSSFVQETQYF.

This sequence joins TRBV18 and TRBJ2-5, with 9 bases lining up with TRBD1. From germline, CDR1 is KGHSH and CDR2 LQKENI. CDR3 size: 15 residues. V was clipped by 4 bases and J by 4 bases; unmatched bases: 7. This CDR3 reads CASSRDRVQGETQYF. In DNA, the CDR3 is TGTGCCAGCTCACGGGACAGGGTTCAAGGAGAGACCCAGTACTTC. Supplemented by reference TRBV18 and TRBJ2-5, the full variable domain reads NAGVMQNPRHLVRRRGQEARLRCSPMKGHSHVYWYRQLPEEGLKFMVYLQKENIIDESGMPKERFSAEFPKEGPSILRIQQVVRGDSAAYFCASSRDRVQGETQYFGPGTRLLVL.

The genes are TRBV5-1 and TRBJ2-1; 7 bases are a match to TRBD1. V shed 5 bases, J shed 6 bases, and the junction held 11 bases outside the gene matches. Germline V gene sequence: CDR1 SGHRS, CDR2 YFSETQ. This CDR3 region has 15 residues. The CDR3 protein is CASRGTEGLPNEQFF. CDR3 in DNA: TGCGCCAGCAGAGGGACAGAAGGGTTGCCCAATGAGCAGTTCTTC.

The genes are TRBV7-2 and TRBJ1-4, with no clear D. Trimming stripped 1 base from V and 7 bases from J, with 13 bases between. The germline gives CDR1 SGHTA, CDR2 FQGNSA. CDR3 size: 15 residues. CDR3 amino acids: CASSLERGDGEKLFF. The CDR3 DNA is TGTGCCAGCAGCTTAGAGCGGGGAGATGGTGAAAAACTGTTTTTT.

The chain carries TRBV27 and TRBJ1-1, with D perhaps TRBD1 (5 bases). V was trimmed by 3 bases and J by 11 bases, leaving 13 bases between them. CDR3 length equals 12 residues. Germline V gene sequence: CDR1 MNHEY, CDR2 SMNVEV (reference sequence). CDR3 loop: CASSFPGGAAFF. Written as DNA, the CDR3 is TGTGCCAGCAGTTTTCCGGGGGGAGCTGCTTTCTTT.

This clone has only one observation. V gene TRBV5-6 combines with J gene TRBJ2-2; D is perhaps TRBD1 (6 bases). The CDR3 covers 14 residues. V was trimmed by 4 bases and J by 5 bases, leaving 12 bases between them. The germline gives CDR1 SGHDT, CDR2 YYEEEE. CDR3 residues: CASSRWGRTGELFF. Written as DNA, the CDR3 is TGTGCCAGCAGCCGCTGGGGGCGAACCGGGGAGCTGTTTTTT.

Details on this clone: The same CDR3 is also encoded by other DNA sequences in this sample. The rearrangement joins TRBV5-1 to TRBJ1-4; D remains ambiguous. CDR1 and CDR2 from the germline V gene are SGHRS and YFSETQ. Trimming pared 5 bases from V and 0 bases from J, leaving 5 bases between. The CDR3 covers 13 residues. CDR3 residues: CASRRATNEKLFF. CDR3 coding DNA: TGCGCCAGCAGGCGTGCAACTAATGAAAAACTGTTTTTT.

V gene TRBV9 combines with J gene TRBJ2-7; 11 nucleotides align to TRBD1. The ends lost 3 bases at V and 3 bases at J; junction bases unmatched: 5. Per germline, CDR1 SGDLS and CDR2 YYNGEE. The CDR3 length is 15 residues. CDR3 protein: CASSAGTGGLYEQYF. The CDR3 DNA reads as TGTGCCAGCAGCGCCGGGACAGGGGGGCTCTACGAGCAGTACTTC.

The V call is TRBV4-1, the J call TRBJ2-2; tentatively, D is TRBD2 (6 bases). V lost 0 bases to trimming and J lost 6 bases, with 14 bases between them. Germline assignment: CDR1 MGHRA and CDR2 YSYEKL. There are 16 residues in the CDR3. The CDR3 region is CASSQDFPTRAGELFF. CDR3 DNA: TGCGCCAGCAGCCAAGATTTTCCGACTAGAGCCGGGGAGCTGTTTTTT.

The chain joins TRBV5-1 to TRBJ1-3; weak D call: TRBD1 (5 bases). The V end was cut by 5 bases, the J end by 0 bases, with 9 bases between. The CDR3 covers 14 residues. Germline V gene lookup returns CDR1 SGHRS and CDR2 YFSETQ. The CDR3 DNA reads TGCGCCAGCAGGGGGGGGTTCTCTGGAAACACCATATATTTT. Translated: CASRGGFSGNTIYF.

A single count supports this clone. CDR3 DNA: TGTGCCAGCAGTTTCGGACACAATCAGCCCCAGCATTTT. Its translation is CASSFGHNQPQHF. This chain uses TRBV27 with TRBJ1-5; TRBD1 is a possible D gene (5 bases). Looked up from germline, CDR1 is MNHEY and CDR2 is SMNVEV (reference sequence). V was cut by 3 bases and J by 3 bases, with 6 bases left in between. CDR3 length: 13 amino acids.

The CDR3 is CASSIPGLGYEQYF. The CDR3 DNA sequence: TGTGCCAGTAGTATACCAGGACTAGGCTACGAGCAGTACTTC. The V call is TRBV19, the J call TRBJ2-7; 7 bases line up with TRBD2. The trim removed 2 bases at V and 3 bases at J, leaving 4 bases unmatched. In germline, CDR1 is LNHDA, CDR2 SQIVND (reference sequence). This CDR3 is 14 amino acids long.

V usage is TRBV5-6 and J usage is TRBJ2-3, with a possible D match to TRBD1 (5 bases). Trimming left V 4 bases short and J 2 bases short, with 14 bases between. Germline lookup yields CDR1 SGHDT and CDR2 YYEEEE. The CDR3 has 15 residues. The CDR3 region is CASSLKTATTDTQYF. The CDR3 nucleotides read TGTGCCAGCAGCCTAAAGACAGCCACCACAGATACGCAGTATTTT.

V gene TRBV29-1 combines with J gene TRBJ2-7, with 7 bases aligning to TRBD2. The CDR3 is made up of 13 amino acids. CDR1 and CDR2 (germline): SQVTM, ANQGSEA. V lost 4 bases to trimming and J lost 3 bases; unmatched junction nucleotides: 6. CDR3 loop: CSVVGLGGYEQYF. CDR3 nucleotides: TGCAGCGTTGTAGGACTAGGCGGCTACGAGCAGTACTTC.

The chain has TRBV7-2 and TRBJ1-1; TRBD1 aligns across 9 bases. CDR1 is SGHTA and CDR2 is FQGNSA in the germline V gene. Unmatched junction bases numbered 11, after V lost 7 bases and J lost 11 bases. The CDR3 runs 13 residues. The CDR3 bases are TGTGCCAGCACCCTACAGGGGGCGCGGGTGGCTTTCTTT. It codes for CASTLQGARVAFF.

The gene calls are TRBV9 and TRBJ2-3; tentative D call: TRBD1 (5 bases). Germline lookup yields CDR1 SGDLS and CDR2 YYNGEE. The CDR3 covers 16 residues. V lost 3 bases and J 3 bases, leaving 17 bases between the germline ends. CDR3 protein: CASSGDSRWDTDTQYF. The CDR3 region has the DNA TGTGCCAGCAGCGGAGACAGCCGGTGGGATACAGATACGCAGTATTTT.

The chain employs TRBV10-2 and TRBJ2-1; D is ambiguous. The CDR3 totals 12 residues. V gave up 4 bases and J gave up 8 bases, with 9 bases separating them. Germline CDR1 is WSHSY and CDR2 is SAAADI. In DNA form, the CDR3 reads TGCGCCAGCAGTGGCCCCGCGGATGAGCAGTTCTTC. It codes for CASSGPADEQFF.